This TCR beta chain emerged from a study of control samples from healthy donors and cancer patients. TCRdb's table, derived via immunoSEQ multiplex PCR, lists solely in-frame clones and lacks some. Of some 150,000 clones listed, 93% were seen once; the top ten hold 2.4%. This CDR3 has 19 amino acids. V lost 1 base and J 0 bases, leaving 16 bases between the germline ends. The germline V gene encodes CDR1 SEHNR and CDR2 FQNEAQ (reference sequence). The rearrangement links TRBV7-9 to TRBJ2-6; D unclear. Sequencing used blood. The TCR comes from a man in his fifties in good health. The CDR3 DNA reads TGTGCCAGCAGCTTAGACCCCCGGCACCCCCACTCTGGGGCCAACGTCCTGACTTTC. Protein: CASSLDPRHPHSGANVLTF.